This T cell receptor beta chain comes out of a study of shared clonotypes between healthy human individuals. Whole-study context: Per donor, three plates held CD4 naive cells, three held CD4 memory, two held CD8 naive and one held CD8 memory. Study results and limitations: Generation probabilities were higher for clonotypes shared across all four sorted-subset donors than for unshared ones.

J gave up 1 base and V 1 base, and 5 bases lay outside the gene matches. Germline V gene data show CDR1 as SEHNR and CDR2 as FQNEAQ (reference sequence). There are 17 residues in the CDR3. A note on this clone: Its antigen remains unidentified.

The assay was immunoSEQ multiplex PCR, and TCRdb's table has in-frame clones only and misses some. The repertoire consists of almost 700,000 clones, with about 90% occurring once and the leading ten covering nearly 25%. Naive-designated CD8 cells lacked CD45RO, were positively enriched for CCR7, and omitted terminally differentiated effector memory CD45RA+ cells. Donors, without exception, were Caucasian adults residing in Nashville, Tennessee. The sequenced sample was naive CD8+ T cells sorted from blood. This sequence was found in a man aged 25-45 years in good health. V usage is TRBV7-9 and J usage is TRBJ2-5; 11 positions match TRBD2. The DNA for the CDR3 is TGTGCCAGCAGCTTAGGGACTAGCGGGCCCTCCCAAGAGACCCAGTACTTC. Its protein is CASSLGTSGPSQETQYF.